This record covers a single T cell receptor (beta chain). Its antigen is currently not known. No qualities accompany the bases; no much larger clone lies one base away. Germline trimming amounts to 3 bases on V and 8 bases on J, with 6 as the count of junction bases outside the gene matches. There are 14 amino acids in the CDR3, from cysteine to phenylalanine inclusive. Just CDR3 DNA is preserved here, 42 bases in frame from base 1. The germline V gene (reference sequence) supplies CDR1 SEHNR and CDR2 FQNEAQ. This record belongs to a study of glioma-infiltrating T cells after dendritic cell vaccination (dated by TCRdb to about 2016). Study-wide context: The cohort comprised around 15 glioblastoma patients from Phase I and II dendritic cell vaccination trials, 9 newly diagnosed and 6 with recurrent disease. Autologous tumor lysate-pulsed dendritic cell vaccination was administered to the patients between about 2003 and 2012. To make the vaccine, monocyte-derived dendritic cells were cultured for under 9 days with IL-4 and GM-CSF and then pulsed overnight with autologous tumor lysate. Three intradermal dendritic cell vaccine injections were administered to patients at biweekly intervals in the arm below the axilla. Tumor-infiltrating lymphocyte content was quantified and tumor and blood repertoires were compared in dendritic cell-vaccinated glioblastoma patients by deep sequencing of TCR beta CDR3 regions. TCR sequencing metrics, including TIL content and tumor-blood repertoire overlap, were correlated with survival after dendritic cell vaccination.

TCRB CDR3 regions were amplified from roughly 1.8 ug genomic DNA, or all available DNA if less, using the immunoSEQ assay. For multiplex PCR, 60 forward primers for TCR V beta segments and 13 reverse primers for J beta segments were used. To estimate reads per starting template, synthetic control templates were spiked into each sample at limiting dilution. Reads of 87 bp were generated by sequencing on the Illumina HiSeq System. The study's own analysis went as follows. PCR and sequencing errors were removed by merging closely related sequences with a nearest neighbor algorithm. TCR overlap was measured as the percentage of unique tumor TCR beta sequences also present in the same patient's peripheral blood. TCRdb took this table from immuneACCESS and kept in-frame rearrangements with V and J called. Such tables lack part of the clones; where checked against another copy, unresolved V genes explain under half of the gap, and the rest is unexplained. The DNA was the basis for D and trimming; V, J and clone size are from that table. The sample table lists approximately 90,000 clones, approximately 87% of them with a count of one. The ten largest clones add up to 2.5% to 3% of the sample.

Patients were selected on the basis of adequate residual fresh-frozen tumor tissue and more than two years of available survival data. Although molecular status otherwise differed among the glioblastoma patients, no patient had an isocitrate dehydrogenase mutation. PBMC were collected before vaccination, two weeks after the third vaccination, and at tumor progression when it occurred. The Qiagen DNeasy Blood extraction Kit was used for extraction of genomic DNA. Results the study describes overall, beyond this receptor: The three-group TCR overlap response model was described as speculative and requiring prospective validation. TCR clonality showed no direct relationship with survival, which suggests that a diverse polyclonal response may be important. After dendritic cell vaccination, a higher estimated pretreatment TIL content predicted longer time to progression and longer overall survival. The cohort was small and heterogeneous, with few patients having full blood and tumor sets and even fewer initial-recurrent tumor pairs.

The receptor's source is a human donor with glioblastoma. This specimen consisted of blood, obtained before dendritic cell vaccination. The V gene is TRBV7-9 and the J gene is TRBJ1-4; 7 nucleotides in the junction match TRBD1. CDR3 loop: CASSFTGAEEKLFF. The nucleotide sequence is given as TGTGCCAGCAGCTTTACAGGGGCGGAGGAAAAACTGTTTTTT.